These 26 T cell receptor beta chains originate from one sample sequenced in a study of human T cells and chemical hapten exposure. MiXCR, applied by TCRdb to the RACE reads, yields one record per CDR3 protein. Of 100,000 or so distinct CDR3 sequences listed, about 34% are singletons. The time point is: patch test 3, about 24 weeks after DPC sensitization. Treatment here: therapeutic diphenylcyclopropenone sensitization with weekly scalp DPC. This sample comprised whole blood, obtained in connection with sensitization to the hapten diphenylcyclopropenone (DPC). These receptors originate from a man aged 35 to 55 with alopecia areata. Some clones in this sample may be carry-over from other donors' samples.

This clonotype was counted only a few times. The genes are TRBV7-9 and TRBJ2-3; 9 positions match TRBD1. CDR3 size: 15 residues. The ends lost 4 bases at V and 0 bases at J; junction bases unmatched: 2. CDR1 SEHNR and CDR2 FQNEAQ come from the germline V gene (reference sequence). CDR3 coding DNA: TGTGCCAGCAGCTCACAGGGGGCCAGCACAGATACGCAGTATTTT. Protein sequence: CASSSQGASTDTQYF. Using reference TRBV7-9 and TRBJ2-3 for the parts outside the CDR3, the full variable domain is DTGVSQNPRHKITKRGQNVTFRCDPISEHNRLYWYRQTLGQGPEFLTYFQNEAQLEKSRLLSDRFSAERPKGSFSTLEIQRTEQGDSAMYLCASSSQGASTDTQYFGPGTRLTVL.

This clonotype has just a few counts. V gene TRBV6-5 combines with J gene TRBJ2-6; tentative D call: TRBD1 (5 bases). The CDR3 covers 16 residues. In germline, CDR1 is MNHEY, CDR2 SVGAGI. V shed 8 bases and J shed 2 bases, with 16 bases lying between them. The CDR3 protein is CASGRIQGTGANVLTF. CDR3 bases: TGTGCCAGCGGAAGGATTCAGGGCACTGGGGCCAACGTCCTGACTTTC.

This clonotype was seen only a few times. This sequence joins TRBV10-3 and TRBJ1-2; D is perhaps TRBD1 (5 bases). Germline V gene data show CDR1 as ENHRY and CDR2 as SYGVKD. The CDR3 runs 13 residues. Trimming shortened V by 2 bases and J by 4 bases, and 8 bases separated the two germline ends. The CDR3 sequence: CAISEKGTYGYTF. The CDR3 coding sequence is TGTGCCATCAGTGAGAAGGGGACCTATGGCTACACCTTC.

The chain couples TRBV12-3 or TRBV12-4 to TRBJ1-6; D is perhaps TRBD1 (6 bases). The CDR3 sequence is 18 residues long. Trimming shortened V by 6 bases and J by 0 bases, and 18 bases separated the two germline ends. Here the CDR3 DNA reads TGTGCCAGCAGCATCTCGCCCGGGGGCAGCTCCTATAATTCACCCCTCCACTTT. It specifies CASSISPGGSSYNSPLHF.

There are a few counts of this clonotype. Written as DNA, the CDR3 is TGTGCCAGCAGCCGCCGACAGGCTCAAGAGACCCAGTACTTC. It yields the protein CASSRRQAQETQYF. V and J are TRBV5-6 and TRBJ2-5; a possible D gene is TRBD1 (6 bases). This CDR3 has 14 residues. CDR1 and CDR2 from the germline V gene are SGHDT and YYEEEE. The V and J ends lost 4 bases and 2 bases respectively, with 12 bases between them.

V and J are TRBV29-1 and TRBJ2-7, with D maybe TRBD1 (6 bases). The CDR3 contains 14 residues. Trimming removed 2 bases at V and 6 bases at J, with 17 bases between. The V gene's germline CDR1 is SQVTM and CDR2 ANQGSEA. The CDR3 nucleotides read TGCAGCGTTGAATCGGCAGGGGCAGTCAGCGAGCAGTACTTC. Its translation: CSVESAGAVSEQYF.

This chain links TRBV12-3 or TRBV12-4 with TRBJ2-2; D not certain. CDR3 size: 13 residues. V was pared by 8 bases and J by 8 bases, with 15 bases between. CDR3 sequence reads: CASSRFQTGELFF. CDR3 nucleotide sequence: TGTGCCAGCTCAAGATTCCAGACTGGGGAGCTGTTTTTT.

This chain connects TRBV4-2 to TRBJ2-7; 10 bases fit TRBD2. Losses at the gene ends were 4 bases for V and 5 bases for J; bases not matched to a gene: 20. Germline lookup yields CDR1 LGHNA and CDR2 YNFKEQ. CDR3 size: 19 residues. The CDR3 DNA is TGTGCCAGCAGCCGATCTAGCGGGGGAACCTTCCGCACGGTTGACGAGCAGTACTTC. Protein product: CASSRSSGGTFRTVDEQYF.

The chain employs TRBV12-3 or TRBV12-4 and TRBJ2-1; 9 nucleotides align to TRBD2. CDR3 length: 16 amino acids. J gave up 1 base and V 6 bases, and 7 bases lay outside the gene matches. CDR3 sequence (DNA): TGTGCCAGCAGCCTTAGCGGGGGAGCGTCCTACAATGAGCAGTTCTTC. It yields the protein CASSLSGGASYNEQFF.

The J gene is TRBJ2-7, the V gene TRBV6-1; D ambiguous. The CDR3 loop spans 14 amino acids. The V gene lost 4 bases and the J gene lost 1 base, with 11 bases spanning the gap. Germline V gene lookup returns CDR1 MNHNS and CDR2 SASEGT. The CDR3 here is CASSVDGRSYEQYF. Here the CDR3 DNA reads TGTGCCAGCAGTGTCGACGGGCGGTCCTACGAGCAGTACTTC.

This clonotype has more than one count but fewer than ten. CDR3 sequence: CATSPGGPSEQYV. The CDR3 DNA sequence: TGTGCCACCTCTCCGGGAGGGCCTAGCGAGCAGTACGTC. The rearrangement joins TRBV10-3 to TRBJ2-7, with TRBD2 matching over 8 bases. The ends lost 10 bases at V and 6 bases at J; junction bases unmatched: 11. CDR1 and CDR2 (germline): ENHRY, SYGVKD. The CDR3 has 13 amino acids.

The V and J genes are TRBV19 and TRBJ2-5; the match to TRBD1 covers 7 bases. The germline V gene has CDR1 LNHDA and CDR2 SQIVND (reference sequence). The CDR3 spans 13 residues. The junction had 7 bases not matched to a gene; V was cut back by 9 bases and J by 3 bases. CDR3 residues: CASRQGGEETQYF. CDR3 coding DNA: TGTGCCAGCAGACAGGGTGGAGAAGAGACCCAGTACTTC.

This clonotype was seen more than once but under ten times. The chain carries TRBV4-3 and TRBJ1-6; D call uncertain. V lost 0 bases, J lost 10 bases, and 13 bases lay in between. The germline CDR1 and CDR2 sequences are LGHNA and YSLEER. The CDR3 length is 15 residues. This chain's CDR3 is CASSQDLPGQSPLHF. The CDR3 DNA reads TGCGCCAGCAGCCAAGATCTGCCAGGCCAGTCACCCCTCCACTTT.

The chain has TRBV2 and TRBJ2-3, with D unresolved. CDR3 length: 12 amino acids. CDR1 SNHLY and CDR2 FYNNEI come from the germline V gene. V shed 10 bases and J shed 2 bases, with 10 bases lying between them. Here the CDR3 reads CAKSPVTDTQYF. In DNA form, the CDR3 reads TGTGCCAAGAGCCCCGTCACAGATACGCAGTATTTT.

The chain is built from TRBV13 and TRBJ1-1; 8 bases line up with TRBD1. CDR1 is PRHDT, CDR2 FYEKMQ, per germline (reference sequence). V trimming: 6 bases; J trimming: 4 bases; junction bases outside the gene matches: 10. The CDR3 extends over 15 amino acids. Written as DNA, the CDR3 is TGTGCCAGCAGGGAGTGGGCAGGGGGCGTCACTGAAGCTTTCTTT. It yields the protein CASREWAGGVTEAFF.

This clonotype came up a few times. This chain connects TRBV11-3 to TRBJ2-5; TRBD2 might be the D (5 bases). CDR1 and CDR2 from the germline V gene are SGHNT and YENEEA. This CDR3 has 17 residues. V was trimmed by 0 bases and J by 1 base, leaving 15 bases between them. The CDR3 DNA is TGTGCCAGCAGCTTAGAGAGGGTCCCCTGGGCCCAAGAGACCCAGTACTTC. Translating it yields CASSLERVPWAQETQYF.

This chain joins TRBV7-9 and TRBJ2-2; a weak D match, TRBD1 (6 bases). The germline V gene encodes CDR1 SEHNR and CDR2 FQNEAQ (reference sequence). CDR3 length: 16 amino acids. V was shortened by 4 bases and J by 1 base, with 13 bases between the two germline ends. CDR3: CASSSNRDMNTGELFF. DNA of the CDR3: TGTGCCAGCAGCTCTAACCGGGACATGAACACCGGGGAGCTGTTTTTT.

This clonotype came up a few times. The V gene is TRBV13, the J gene TRBJ2-7; 7 bases are shared with TRBD1. Per germline, CDR1 PRHDT and CDR2 FYEKMQ (reference sequence). The CDR3 runs to 14 residues. With V trimmed by 8 bases and J by 1 base, 8 bases remained unmatched. The CDR3 reads CASRFAGGSYEQYF. CDR3 sequence (DNA): TGTGCCAGCCGTTTTGCAGGGGGTTCCTACGAGCAGTACTTC.

This clonotype was counted only a few times. This rearrangement joins TRBV20-1 to TRBJ2-5; the match to TRBD2 covers 10 bases. V lost 5 bases and J lost 1; bases outside the gene matches: 7. This CDR3 spans 15 amino acids. CDR1 and CDR2 from the germline V gene are DFQATT and SNEGSKA (reference sequence). Here the CDR3 reads CSASPTSGPQETQYF. Written as DNA, the CDR3 is TGCAGTGCTTCACCGACTAGCGGGCCCCAAGAGACCCAGTACTTC.

The rearrangement joins TRBV7-9 to TRBJ1-4; D not certain. This CDR3 comprises 14 residues. V dropped 4 bases and J dropped 7 bases, with 13 bases sitting between them. The germline V gene has CDR1 SEHNR and CDR2 FQNEAQ (reference sequence). CDR3 sequence reads: CASSYDKPSEKLFF. The CDR3 DNA reads as TGTGCCAGCAGCTATGACAAGCCGAGTGAAAAACTGTTTTTT.

This clonotype showed up just a few times. The rearrangement links TRBV18 to TRBJ1-1, with 7 bases identical to TRBD1. Per germline, CDR1 KGHSH and CDR2 LQKENI. Trimming at V came to 2 bases and at J to 5 bases, leaving 11 bases not matched to a gene. The CDR3 consists of 16 residues. CDR3 in amino acids: CASSPGARGSGTEAFF. For the CDR3, the DNA is TGTGCCAGCTCACCAGGAGCCAGGGGGTCGGGGACTGAAGCTTTCTTT.

This sequence joins TRBV25-1 and TRBJ2-3; 8 bases are a match to TRBD1. Germline loops: CDR1 MGHDK, CDR2 SYGVNS. This CDR3 has 14 amino acids. V gave up 6 bases and J gave up 2 bases; unmatched junction bases: 4. The CDR3 sequence: CASRAGQVTDTQYF. The CDR3 nucleotides read TGTGCCAGCAGGGCGGGACAGGTCACAGATACGCAGTATTTT.

The genes are TRBV29-1 and TRBJ2-7, with 8 bases identical to TRBD2. CDR1 SQVTM and CDR2 ANQGSEA come from the germline V gene. This CDR3 spans 12 amino acids. V shed 4 bases, J shed 6 bases, and the junction held 5 bases outside the gene matches. CDR3: CSVGVTSAEQYF. As DNA, the CDR3 is TGCAGCGTTGGGGTGACTAGCGCCGAGCAGTACTTC.

The chain has TRBV6-5 and TRBJ2-5; a weak D match, TRBD2 (6 bases). V was trimmed by 6 bases and J by 5 bases, leaving 13 bases between them. The CDR3 consists of 13 residues. CDR1 is MNHEY, CDR2 SVGAGI, per germline. CDR3 sequence: CASRRRERETQYF. CDR3 in DNA: TGTGCCAGCAGACGGAGGGAGCGGGAGACCCAGTACTTC.

This sequence joins TRBV6-5 and TRBJ1-3; D uncertain. Germline V gene sequence: CDR1 MNHEY, CDR2 SVGAGI. The CDR3 covers 15 residues. Trimming removed 2 bases from V and 2 bases from J, with 10 bases in between. CDR3 nucleotides: TGTGCCAGCAGTTACGGAGCCCTCCCTGGAAACACCATATATTTT. Translated, it gives CASSYGALPGNTIYF.

This clonotype was observed a few times. This rearrangement joins TRBV28 to TRBJ1-5; D is perhaps TRBD1 (5 bases). The length of the CDR3 is 11 residues. Germline CDR1 MDHEN, CDR2 SYDVKM. Between the trimmed V and J ends, which lost 8 bases and 8 bases, there was a span of 10 bases. CDR3 sequence (DNA): TGTGCCAGCCAGGGTTTGAAGCCCCAGCATTTT. It is translated as CASQGLKPQHF.